Below are 21 T cell receptor beta chains sequenced from a single sample in a study of blood T cells in healthy people across ages. Alongside a J-beta primer mix, a sample-barcoded 5' primer served in a second PCR lasting about 7 to 11 cycles. TCRdb independently ran MiXCR on the 5' RACE reads; one entry per CDR3 protein. In the table there are about 1.7 million distinct CDR3 sequences, approximately 28% of which are singletons. Sequenced input: blood. The receptor source for this set is a woman aged 25-40 years in good health.

The chain uses TRBV18 and TRBJ2-1; 10 bases line up with TRBD2. Germline values: CDR1 KGHSH, CDR2 LQKENI. With V trimmed by 2 bases and J by 10 bases, 8 bases remained unmatched. This CDR3 has 15 residues. CDR3 amino acids: CASSPMASGRGEQFF. In DNA form, the CDR3 reads TGTGCCAGCTCACCAATGGCTAGCGGGAGAGGCGAGCAGTTCTTC.

With regard to this clonotype: This may stem from a read error, because a much larger clone lies one nucleotide away. The gene calls are TRBV6-6 and TRBJ2-1, with 7 bases aligning to TRBD1. Germline CDR1 is MNHNY and CDR2 is SVGAGI (reference sequence). The length of the CDR3 is 15 residues. CDR3 bases: TGTACCAGCAGTTACCTGGGACAGATTAACAATGAGCAGTTCTTC. This codes for CTSSYLGQINNEQFF.

This clonotype was picked up many times. This chain uses TRBV4-1 with TRBJ1-5; D perhaps matches TRBD1 (5 bases). CDR1 is MGHRA, CDR2 YSYEKL, per germline. CDR3 size: 15 residues. Trimming took 4 bases from V and 0 from J, leaving 10 bases between them. CDR3 sequence (DNA): TGCGCCAGCAGCCCTCGGGACGGTAGCAATCAGCCCCAGCATTTT. Its translation is CASSPRDGSNQPQHF.

This rearrangement joins TRBV3-1 to TRBJ2-7; 8 bases agree with TRBD1. Germline values: CDR1 LGHDT, CDR2 YNNKEL (reference sequence). Trimming took 8 bases from V and 1 from J; bases not matched to a gene: 13. This CDR3 has 16 residues. This CDR3 reads CASQGTRGQASYEQYF. Here the CDR3 DNA reads TGTGCCAGCCAAGGAACTCGGGGACAGGCGTCCTACGAGCAGTACTTC.

This clonotype was observed a few times. The chain uses TRBV7-8 and TRBJ1-5; D not certain. Germline V gene data show CDR1 as SGHVS and CDR2 as FQNEAQ. The CDR3 totals 15 residues. Trimming left V 5 bases short and J 0 bases short, with 11 bases between. CDR3 region: CASSVQPNSNQPQHF. DNA for the CDR3: TGTGCCAGCAGCGTACAGCCTAATAGCAATCAGCCCCAGCATTTT.

This clonotype came up a few times. V gene TRBV18 combines with J gene TRBJ2-7; possibly TRBD1 or TRBD2 for D (5 bases each). This CDR3 is built from 13 residues. The germline V and J ends were trimmed by 2 bases and 6 bases, with 11 bases remaining between them. The germline gives CDR1 KGHSH, CDR2 LQKENI. The CDR3, as DNA: TGTGCCAGCTCACCATCGAGGGGTTTCGAGCAGTACTTC. As protein: CASSPSRGFEQYF.

This clonotype was recorded a few times. The chain joins TRBV2 to TRBJ2-3; no clear D. CDR1 is SNHLY and CDR2 is FYNNEI in the germline V gene. V lost 3 bases to trimming and J lost 7 bases, with 11 bases between them. The CDR3 has 13 amino acids. The CDR3 reads CASSDRSRHTQYF. CDR3 DNA sequence: TGTGCCAGCAGTGACCGTTCCAGGCATACGCAGTATTTT.

This clonotype has only a few counts. It may be a read error: a sequence one base away is much more abundant. V gene TRBV5-1 combines with J gene TRBJ2-5; 7 bases map to TRBD2. With V trimmed by 0 bases and J by 9 bases, 5 bases remained unmatched. CDR3 length: 13 amino acids. Germline loops: CDR1 SGHRS, CDR2 YFSETQ. CDR3 region: CASSLGLAEAQYF. In DNA, the CDR3 is TGCGCCAGCAGCTTGGGACTAGCTGAGGCCCAGTACTTC.

The J gene is TRBJ1-4, the V gene TRBV7-2; D is undetermined. V was pared by 2 bases and J by 5 bases, with 9 bases between. This CDR3 spans 14 amino acids. CDR1 and CDR2 (germline): SGHTA, FQGNSA. This CDR3 is CASSLLQLNEKLFF. The CDR3 DNA reads TGTGCCAGCAGCTTACTACAGTTGAATGAAAAACTGTTTTTT.

The chain uses TRBV29-1 and TRBJ2-3; 14 positions match TRBD2. Germline V gives CDR1 SQVTM, CDR2 ANQGSEA. Trimming cost V 0 bases and J 4 bases; bases outside gene matches: 6. The CDR3 runs to 17 residues. This CDR3 is CSVEDHGTSGSPDTQYF. The CDR3 coding sequence is TGCAGCGTTGAAGACCACGGGACTAGCGGGAGTCCAGATACGCAGTATTTT.

This clonotype was seen at least ten times. This chain uses TRBV5-1 with TRBJ2-1, with 11 bases lining up with TRBD1. From germline, CDR1 is SGHRS and CDR2 YFSETQ. The J segment lost 7 bases and the V segment lost 0 bases, leaving 6 bases of the junction unmatched. The CDR3 consists of 16 residues. The CDR3 DNA follows: TGCGCCAGCAGCTTGGTGGGGGGGACAGGGGGTAATGAGCAGTTCTTC. Encoded protein: CASSLVGGTGGNEQFF. The whole variable domain, filled in from reference TRBV5-1 and TRBJ2-1, reads KAGVTQTPRYLIKTRGQQVTLSCSPISGHRSVSWYQQTPGQGLQFLFEYFSETQRNKGNFPGRFSGRQFSNSRSEMNVSTLELGDSALYLCASSLVGGTGGNEQFFGPGTRLTVL.

This clonotype was picked up a small number of times. V is TRBV9 and J is TRBJ2-7; D unresolved. Trimming took off 0 bases at V and 6 bases at J, with 10 bases between the two ends. CDR1 and CDR2 from the germline V gene are SGDLS and YYNGEE. The CDR3 has 13 amino acids. The CDR3 reads CASSVGSITEQYF. CDR3 nucleotide sequence: TGTGCCAGCAGCGTAGGAAGTATCACCGAGCAGTACTTC.

This clonotype turned up a few times. The chain is built from TRBV5-1 and TRBJ2-2, with D perhaps TRBD2 (6 bases). Germline CDR1 and CDR2: SGHRS and YFSETQ. The CDR3 consists of 15 residues. V dropped 3 bases and J dropped 4 bases, with 13 bases sitting between them. CDR3 DNA: TGCGCCAGCAGCTCGTCTACCGGGGGCACCGGGGAGCTGTTTTTT. It codes for CASSSSTGGTGELFF.

V and J are TRBV6-5 and TRBJ2-1, with 7 bases fitting TRBD2. This CDR3 is built from 15 residues. The germline CDR1 and CDR2 sequences are MNHEY and SVGAGI. The V gene end was trimmed by 6 bases and the J gene end by 7 bases; junction bases not matched to a gene: 12. The CDR3 here is CASSLWEGGPNEQFF. DNA of the CDR3: TGTGCCAGCAGCCTTTGGGAGGGAGGGCCGAATGAGCAGTTCTTC.

In this sample, this clonotype turned up a few times. The V and J genes are TRBV19 and TRBJ2-1; D remains ambiguous. This CDR3 spans 15 amino acids. V lost 3 bases, J lost 2 bases, and 11 bases lay in between. Germline V gene data show CDR1 as LNHDA and CDR2 as SQIVND (reference sequence). CDR3 residues: CASSMGRPTYNEQFF. The CDR3 coding sequence is TGTGCCAGTAGTATGGGTAGGCCGACCTACAATGAGCAGTTCTTC. Variable domain in full (rest from reference TRBV19 and TRBJ2-1): DGGITQSPKYLFRKEGQNVTLSCEQNLNHDAMYWYRQDPGQGLRLIYYSQIVNDFQKGDIAEGYSVSREKKESFPLTVTSAQKNPTAFYLCASSMGRPTYNEQFFGPGTRLTVL.

This chain joins TRBV12-3 or TRBV12-4 and TRBJ1-1; TRBD1 agrees at 7 bases. V dropped 5 bases and J dropped 3; count of bases not matched to a gene: 6. The CDR3 runs to 14 residues. The DNA of the CDR3 is TGTGCCAGCAGTATATCAGGGGGATACACTGAAGCTTTCTTT. It yields the protein CASSISGGYTEAFF.

In this sample, this clonotype turned up a few times. CDR3 amino acids: CASSPRWAGAGEQYF. As DNA, the CDR3 is TGTGCCAGCTCACCAAGGTGGGCGGGAGCTGGCGAGCAGTACTTC. V and J are TRBV18 and TRBJ2-4, with 7 bases aligning to TRBD2. The J call may be wrong; the DNA end is better matched by TRBJ2-7. The CDR3 length is 15 residues. CDR1 is KGHSH and CDR2 is LQKENI in the germline V gene.

V gene TRBV7-2 combines with J gene TRBJ2-5, with a weak D call TRBD2 (5 bases). Trimming left V 1 base short and J 1 base short, with 13 bases between. The CDR3 runs to 16 residues. The germline CDR1 and CDR2 sequences are SGHTA and FQGNSA. CDR3 sequence reads: CASSLGVATAQETQYF. The CDR3 DNA sequence: TGTGCCAGCAGCTTAGGGGTAGCGACCGCCCAAGAGACCCAGTACTTC.

This clonotype was observed a handful of times. J is TRBJ1-1 and V is TRBV12-3 or TRBV12-4, with 9 nucleotides matching TRBD1. Trimming removed 7 bases from V and 8 bases from J; junction bases left unmatched: 8. This CDR3 is built from 13 residues. CDR3 DNA: TGTGCCAGCAATCCGGACAGGGGTGGAGAAGCTTTCTTT. Translation: CASNPDRGGEAFF.

The V gene is TRBV7-2, the J gene TRBJ2-3, with 8 bases aligning to TRBD2. The junction had 4 bases not matched to a gene; V was cut back by 1 base and J by 4 bases. The CDR3 consists of 15 residues. Per germline, CDR1 SGHTA and CDR2 FQGNSA. The CDR3 nucleotides read TGTGCCAGCAGCTTAGGTAGCGGGAACGCAGATACGCAGTATTTT. It translates to CASSLGSGNADTQYF.

This clonotype was found a few times. The chain uses TRBV29-1 and TRBJ2-5; D is unresolved. Trimming removed 5 bases from V and 1 base from J, with 11 bases in between. CDR1 is SQVTM and CDR2 is ANQGSEA in the germline V gene. This CDR3 is built from 13 residues. Here the CDR3 DNA reads TGCAGCGTTAAGGGCAGCACCCAAGAGACCCAGTACTTC. Amino acids: CSVKGSTQETQYF.